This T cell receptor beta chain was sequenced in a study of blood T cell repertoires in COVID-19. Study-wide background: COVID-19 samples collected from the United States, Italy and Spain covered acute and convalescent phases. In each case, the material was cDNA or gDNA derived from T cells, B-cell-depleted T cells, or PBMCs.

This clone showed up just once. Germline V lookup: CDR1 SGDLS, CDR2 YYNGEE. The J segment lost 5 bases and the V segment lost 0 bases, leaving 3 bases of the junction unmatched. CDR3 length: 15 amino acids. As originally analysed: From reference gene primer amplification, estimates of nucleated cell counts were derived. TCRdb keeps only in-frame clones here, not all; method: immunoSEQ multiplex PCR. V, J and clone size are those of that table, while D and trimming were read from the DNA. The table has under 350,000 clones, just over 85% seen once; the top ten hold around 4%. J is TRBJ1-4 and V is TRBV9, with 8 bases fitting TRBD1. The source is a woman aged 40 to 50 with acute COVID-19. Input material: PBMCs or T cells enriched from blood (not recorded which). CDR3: CASSVGTGGNEKLFF. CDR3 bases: TGTGCCAGCAGCGTAGGAACAGGGGGGAATGAAAAACTGTTTTTT.